The 14 T cell receptor beta chains given below trace back to one sample, sequenced in a study of shared clonotypes between healthy human individuals. Assay used: immunoSEQ multiplex PCR; TCRdb lists only in-frame clones, some missing. Here the sample spans around 2,000,000 clones, about 93% being singletons. CD45RO-negative cells were positively selected for CCR7, leaving out terminally differentiated effector memory CD45RA+ cells. Material: naive CD8+ T cells from PBMCs. The receptors here all came from a man between 18 and 29 years old in good health. Some clones in this sample may be carry-over from other donors' samples.

The genes are TRBV13 and TRBJ1-1, with unresolved D. The CDR3 consists of 14 residues. Trimming pared 0 bases from V and 1 base from J, leaving 6 bases between. CDR1 is PRHDT, CDR2 FYEKMQ, per germline (reference sequence). CDR3 DNA sequence: TGTGCCAGCAGCTTAGGTTGGCCGAACACTGAAGCTTTCTTT. Its translation: CASSLGWPNTEAFF.

The count of this clone is one. This chain joins TRBV4-3 and TRBJ2-1, with 7 bases identical to TRBD2. J was trimmed by 4 bases and V by 0 bases; bases with no gene match: 6. Germline CDR1 reads LGHNA; CDR2 reads YSLEER. The CDR3 is made up of 16 amino acids. The CDR3 is CASSQDAGLVYNEQFF. Written as DNA, the CDR3 is TGCGCCAGCAGCCAAGATGCCGGACTAGTTTACAATGAGCAGTTCTTC.

The V and J genes are TRBV13 and TRBJ2-3, with D perhaps assigned TRBD1 or TRBD2 (5 bases each). Germline lookup yields CDR1 PRHDT and CDR2 FYEKMQ (reference sequence). With 5 bases removed from V and 8 bases from J, the gap between germline ends came to 26 bases. The CDR3 runs to 17 residues. The CDR3 loop is CASSHGRDASPRGTQYF. The DNA of the CDR3 is TGTGCCAGCAGCCATGGACGGGACGCTTCACCAAGAGGTACGCAGTATTTT. Combining the CDR3 with reference TRBV13 and TRBJ2-3 gives the whole variable domain AAGVIQSPRHLIKEKRETATLKCYPIPRHDTVYWYQQGPGQDPQFLISFYEKMQSDKGSIPDRFSAQQFSDYHSELNMSSLELGDSALYFCASSHGRDASPRGTQYFGPGTRLTVL.

The rearrangement joins TRBV29-1 to TRBJ1-4; D is unclear. The CDR3 runs 13 residues. Germline values: CDR1 SQVTM, CDR2 ANQGSEA. The CDR3 spells CSAFGVLNEKLFF. In DNA form, the CDR3 reads TGCAGTGCTTTTGGAGTCCTTAATGAAAAACTGTTTTTT.

V is TRBV7-2 and J is TRBJ2-7; 12 bases fit TRBD2. Germline-derived CDR1 and CDR2 are SGHTA and FQGNSA. Trimming removed 5 bases from V and 5 bases from J; junction bases left unmatched: 16. This CDR3 has 18 residues. The CDR3 DNA is TGTGCCAGCAGCCCAGTTTATGGACTAGCGGGACTGGTCCACGAGCAGTACTTC. It encodes CASSPVYGLAGLVHEQYF. Complete variable domain (other parts from reference TRBV7-2 and TRBJ2-7): GAGVSQSPSNKVTEKGKDVELRCDPISGHTALYWYRQSLGQGLEFLIYFQGNSAPDKSGLPSDRFSAERTGGSVSTLTIQRTQQEDSAVYLCASSPVYGLAGLVHEQYFGPGTRLTVT.

Concerning this clone: The same CDR3 is also encoded by other DNA sequences in this sample. V is TRBV7-3 and J is TRBJ2-3; the D gene is possibly TRBD1 (6 bases). This CDR3 has 14 residues. The V and J ends lost 5 bases and 0 bases respectively, with 9 bases between them. Germline values: CDR1 SGHTA, CDR2 FQGTGA. The CDR3 sequence: CASSPGQSTDTQYF. In DNA, the CDR3 is TGTGCCAGCAGCCCAGGACAGAGCACAGATACGCAGTATTTT.

The chain recombines TRBV7-9 with TRBJ2-1; TRBD1 aligns across 7 bases. Germline assignment: CDR1 SEHNR and CDR2 FQNEAQ (reference sequence). V trimming: 3 bases; J trimming: 7 bases; junction bases outside the gene matches: 18. This CDR3 contains 18 residues. For the CDR3, the DNA is TGTGCCAGCAGCTTGCCCACAGGGGACAAACCCTATACGAATGAGCAGTTCTTC. It is translated as CASSLPTGDKPYTNEQFF.

The rearrangement joins TRBV6-1 to TRBJ1-2; D is unclear. Germline-derived CDR1 and CDR2 are MNHNS and SASEGT. V lost 6 bases, J lost 6 bases, and 8 bases lay in between. The CDR3 extends over 11 amino acids. For the CDR3, the DNA is TGTGCCAGCAGGGATGGGGATGGCTACACCTTC. Its translation: CASRDGDGYTF.

The CDR3 DNA reads as TGTGCCAGCAGCTCCACAGGTATATCCTACGAGCAGTACTTC. The encoded protein is CASSSTGISYEQYF. This chain connects TRBV7-9 to TRBJ2-7; TRBD1 is a possible D gene (5 bases). V lost 4 bases and J lost 1, with 11 bases in between. This CDR3 is built from 14 residues. CDR1 SEHNR and CDR2 FQNEAQ come from the germline V gene (reference sequence).

To note about this clone: Other DNA sequences in this specimen translate into the identical CDR3. V usage is TRBV5-1 and J usage is TRBJ2-7; D call uncertain. The CDR3 totals 13 residues. CDR1 and CDR2 from the germline V gene are SGHRS and YFSETQ. V was pared by 0 bases and J by 3 bases, with 7 bases between. As DNA, the CDR3 is TGCGCCAGCAGCTTGGGCGCTCGCTACGAGCAGTACTTC. Amino acid sequence: CASSLGARYEQYF.

CDR3 sequence (DNA): TGTGCCAGCAGCGTTGCGGCCAGCGGGAGCTATGAGCAGTTCTTC. As protein: CASSVAASGSYEQFF. The chain links TRBV9 to TRBJ2-1; 8 bases agree with TRBD2. CDR1 and CDR2 from the germline V gene are SGDLS and YYNGEE. This CDR3 is 15 amino acids long. V was pared by 2 bases and J by 8 bases, with 9 bases of the junction left unmatched.

The chain employs TRBV19 and TRBJ2-1, with D possibly matching TRBD2 (6 bases). The CDR3 extends over 14 amino acids. Germline V gene data show CDR1 as LNHDA and CDR2 as SQIVND (reference sequence). V was shortened by 6 bases and J by 2 bases, with 11 bases between the two germline ends. CDR3 region: CASRTAGTYNEQFF. In DNA, the CDR3 is TGTGCCAGTAGAACAGCGGGCACCTACAATGAGCAGTTCTTC.

The chain links TRBV7-9 to TRBJ2-5; tentatively, D is TRBD2 (6 bases). Looked up from germline, CDR1 is SEHNR and CDR2 is FQNEAQ (reference sequence). This CDR3 comprises 16 residues. V lost 0 bases and J lost 2, with 13 bases in between. CDR3 amino acids: CASSLAWGGTQETQYF. CDR3 sequence (DNA): TGTGCCAGCAGCTTAGCCTGGGGCGGGACTCAAGAGACCCAGTACTTC.

The chain links TRBV19 to TRBJ2-2; tentative D call: TRBD1 (5 bases). The CDR3 extends over 17 amino acids. The V gene's germline CDR1 is LNHDA and CDR2 SQIVND (reference sequence). The ends were cut back, 0 bases at V and 5 bases at J, with 16 bases in the middle. The CDR3 DNA follows: TGTGCCAGTAGTATAGATCTATCCAGGGCCGTTACCGGGGAGCTGTTTTTT. It specifies CASSIDLSRAVTGELFF. Full variable domain (missing parts from reference TRBV19 and TRBJ2-2): DGGITQSPKYLFRKEGQNVTLSCEQNLNHDAMYWYRQDPGQGLRLIYYSQIVNDFQKGDIAEGYSVSREKKESFPLTVTSAQKNPTAFYLCASSIDLSRAVTGELFFGEGSRLTVL.